The clone carrying this T cell receptor (beta chain) was counted between two and nine times. No antigen is known for it. V lost 4 bases and J 2 bases, leaving 11 bases between the germline ends. CDR1 and CDR2 (germline): MRHNA, SNTAGT. The CDR3 length is 14 residues. This entry is derived from a study of post-analysis software for immune sequencing data. Study-level information: Recorded disease courses covered relapsing-remitting, secondary progressive and progressive-relapsing multiple sclerosis. Some patients had no subtype annotation. Points from the study as a whole: Normalized Chao1 diversity was significantly lower in multiple sclerosis patients than in controls. In patients, about 5 TRBV segments were more frequent than in controls, with TRBV5-6, TRBV5-1 and TRBV20-1 among them.

Unique molecular identifiers were carried by the TCR beta cDNA libraries. cDNA molecules numbering about 490,000 came from approximately 1 to 10 million T cells. MiXCR, run by TCRdb on the PCR reads, gives a single entry per CDR3 protein. The sample lists 650,000 to 900,000 distinct CDR3 sequences, about 43% occurring once. Sequenced sample: blood. This sequence originates from a girl under 18 with multiple sclerosis. The V call is TRBV6-4, the J call TRBJ2-5; unclear D gene. In nucleotides, the CDR3 is TGTGCCAGCAGTGGATCCGTTCCACAAGAGACCCAGTACTTC. This translates into CASSGSVPQETQYF.